This T cell receptor beta chain emerged from a study of OX40 agonist ivuxolimab in advanced cancers. Across the whole study: Patients received the agonistic anti-OX40 (CD134) antibody ivuxolimab. Dose-escalation patients' cancers were hepatocellular carcinoma, melanoma, renal cell or head and neck cancer. Study-wide results and limits: At 0.1 to 3.0 mg/kg, clonal expansion of CD4+ and CD8+ blood T cells had occurred by week 6. CD4+ T cells averaged fewer expanded clones than CD8+ T cells.

Repertoires were generated with immunoSEQ multiplex PCR, while TCRdb's copy carries only in-frame clones and drops some. The data show approximately 76,000 clones, with around 85% seen just once and less than 6.5% held by the top ten. This clone appeared a single time. Its antigen is unknown. CDR1 and CDR2 (germline): PRHDT, FYEKMQ (reference sequence). The CDR3 has 16 residues. Trimming left V 4 bases short and J 2 bases short, with 17 bases between. This rearrangement joins TRBV13 to TRBJ2-5, with D possibly TRBD1 on 6 matching bases. Sequenced material: CD4+ or CD8+ T cells sorted from blood, taken in a trial of the OX40 agonist ivuxolimab. This TCR was recovered from an adult with an advanced solid tumor such as melanoma, head and neck, liver or kidney cancer. CDR3: CASSSYSGATQETQYF. CDR3 nucleotide sequence: TGTGCCAGCAGCTCTTACTCAGGGGCGACGCAAGAGACCCAGTACTTC.